Reported below is one TCR beta chain. The sample comes from a study of shared clonotypes between healthy human individuals. Evenly divided among several immunoSEQ plates was the genomic DNA of each subset. Here immunoSEQ multiplex PCR was the method, and the copy in TCRdb shows in-frame clones only, minus some. The sample holds some 630,000 clones, around 72% seen once. Into CD45RA+ naive and CD45RA-negative memory subsets, the CD4+ cells were split. The length of the CDR3 is 13 residues. Germline CDR1 reads MNHNS; CDR2 reads SASEGT. The germline V and J ends were trimmed by 1 base and 5 bases, with 6 bases remaining between them.

The sequence came from a woman aged 25 to 39 in good health. V usage is TRBV6-1 and J usage is TRBJ1-5; D is uncertain. Sequencing was carried out using memory CD4+ T cells sorted from blood. Subset in this sample: CD45RA-negative fraction. For the CDR3, the DNA is TGTGCCAGCAGTGAAGTGCGGGATCAGCCCCAGCATTTT. As protein: CASSEVRDQPQHF.